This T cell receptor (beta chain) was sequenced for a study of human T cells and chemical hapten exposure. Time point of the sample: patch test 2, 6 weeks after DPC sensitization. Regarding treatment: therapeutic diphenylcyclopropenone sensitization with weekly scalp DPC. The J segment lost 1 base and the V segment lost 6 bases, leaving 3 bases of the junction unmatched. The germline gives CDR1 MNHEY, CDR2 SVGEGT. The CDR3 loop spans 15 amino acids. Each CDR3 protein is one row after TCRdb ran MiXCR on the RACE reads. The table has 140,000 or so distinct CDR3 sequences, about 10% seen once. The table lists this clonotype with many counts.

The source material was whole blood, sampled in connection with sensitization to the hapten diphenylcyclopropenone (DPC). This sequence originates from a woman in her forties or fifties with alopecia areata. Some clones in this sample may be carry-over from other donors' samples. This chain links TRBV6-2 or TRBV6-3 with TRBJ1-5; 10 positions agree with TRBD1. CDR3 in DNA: TGTGCCAGCAGGACAGGGGGCGGGAGCAATCAGCCCCAGCATTTT. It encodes CASRTGGGSNQPQHF.